This TCR beta chain was recovered during a study of CD8 T cells in Susac syndrome (dated by TCRdb to about 2019). As for the study more broadly: Whether CD8+ T cell activation and differentiation in Susac syndrome was antigen driven was tested using repertoire sequencing.

What the authors observed across the whole study: The study acknowledged that relatively few individuals were included in the TCR sequencing and HLA analysis.

Peripheral blood CD8+ and CD4+ T cells from healthy donors, Susac syndrome patients and multiple sclerosis patients were profiled by high-throughput TCR beta sequencing. Healthy donors were age- and sex-matched controls. Bulk CD8+ and CD4+ T cells were purified by magnetic negative isolation, whereas CD8+ TEMRA cells were enriched by FACS. Blood was collected in EDTA tubes and processed within 24 hours, with PBMCs isolated through density gradient centrifugation. PBMCs intended for TCR sequencing were cryopreserved in liquid nitrogen and thawed later in a water bath at 37 degrees C. The sorted or isolated CD4+, CD8+ and CD8+ TEMRA cells reached a purity of at least 90%. For CDR1 and CDR2, the germline V gene lists SNHLY and FYNNEI. From the cysteine up to the phenylalanine, the CDR3 has a length of 14 residues. Here the CDR3 DNA is all that survives: 42 bases in frame from base 1. Between the V and J ends, shortened by 5 bases and 4 bases respectively, the junction contains 12 bases.

Worth noting for this clonotype: No cognate antigen has been identified for it. Base-call qualities are not available, and no considerably larger clone is one nucleotide away.

RNA was extracted with the RNeasy kit and roughly 0.45 to 1 ug was reverse transcribed using random hexamers. TCR beta CDR3 regions were amplified with the immunoSEQ multiplex PCR assay covering 54 Vbeta and 13 Jbeta segments. Bias from PCR amplification was corrected by using a synthetic template baseline for primer optimization and for computational correction. In the paper's pipeline: Only productive sequences were kept, with reads annotated to V, D and J genes according to IMGT and analyzed in immunoSEQ Analyzer. Clonality was calculated as one minus the Shannon entropy normalized by log2 of the number of productive unique sequences. Public and private clones were assessed among the 100 most prevalent clones of each patient and control. A clone was defined as Susac-specific if it was absent from the healthy and MS cohorts, from approximately 980 published viral clones and from other ImmuneACCESS disease sequences. Using fastp at Q25 and MiXCR, TCRdb reprocessed the public reads and kept productive beta chains. CDR3 protein duplicates are merged, each entry listing the most common genes and DNA. In this record, the V and J calls reflect TCRdb's handling and not the investigators' own analysis. The sample table shows 130,000 to 150,000 distinct CDR3 sequences, and roughly 94% are seen once. The ten largest account for nearly 0.085% of the sample.

Recombination joined TRBV2 with TRBJ1-5; the D gene is perhaps TRBD1, on 6 matching bases. The source of this sequence is a human donor in good health. Input material: CD4+ T cells from PBMCs. In nucleotides, the sequence is TGTGCCAGCAGTCCGGGACACTTGAATCAGCCCCAGCATTTT. This sequence encodes CASSPGHLNQPQHF.